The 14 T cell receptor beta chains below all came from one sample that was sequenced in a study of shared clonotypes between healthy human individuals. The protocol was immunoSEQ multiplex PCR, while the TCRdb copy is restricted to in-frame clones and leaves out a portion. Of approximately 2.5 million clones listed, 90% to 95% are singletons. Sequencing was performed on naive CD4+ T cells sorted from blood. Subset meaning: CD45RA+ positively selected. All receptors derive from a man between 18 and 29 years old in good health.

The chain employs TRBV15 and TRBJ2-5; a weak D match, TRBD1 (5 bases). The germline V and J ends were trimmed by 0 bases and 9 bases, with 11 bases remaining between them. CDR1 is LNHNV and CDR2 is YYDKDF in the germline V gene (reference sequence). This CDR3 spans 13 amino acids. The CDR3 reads CATSRDRAWAQYF. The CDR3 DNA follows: TGTGCCACCAGCAGAGACAGGGCGTGGGCCCAGTACTTC. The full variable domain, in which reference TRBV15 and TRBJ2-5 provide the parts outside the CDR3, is DAMVIQNPRYQVTQFGKPVTLSCSQTLNHNVMYWYQQKSSQAPKLLFHYYDKDFNNEADTPDNFQSRRPNTSFCFLDIRSPGLGDTAMYLCATSRDRAWAQYFGPGTRLLVL.

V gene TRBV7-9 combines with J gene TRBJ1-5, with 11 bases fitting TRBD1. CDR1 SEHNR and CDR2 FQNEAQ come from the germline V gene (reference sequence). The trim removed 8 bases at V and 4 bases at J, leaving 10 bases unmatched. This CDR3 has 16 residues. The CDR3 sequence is CASENRTGGPNQPQHF. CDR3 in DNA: TGTGCCAGCGAGAACCGGACAGGGGGCCCGAATCAGCCCCAGCATTTT. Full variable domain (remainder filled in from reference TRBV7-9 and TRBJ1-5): DTGVSQNPRHKITKRGQNVTFRCDPISEHNRLYWYRQTLGQGPEFLTYFQNEAQLEKSRLLSDRFSAERPKGSFSTLEIQRTEQGDSAMYLCASENRTGGPNQPQHFGDGTRLSIL.

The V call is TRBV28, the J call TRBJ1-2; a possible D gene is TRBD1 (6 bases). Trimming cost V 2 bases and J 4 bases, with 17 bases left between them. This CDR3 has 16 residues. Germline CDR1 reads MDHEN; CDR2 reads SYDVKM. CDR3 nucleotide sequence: TGTGCCAGCAGTTTAGCCGGGACACACACTTCCTATGGCTACACCTTC. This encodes CASSLAGTHTSYGYTF.

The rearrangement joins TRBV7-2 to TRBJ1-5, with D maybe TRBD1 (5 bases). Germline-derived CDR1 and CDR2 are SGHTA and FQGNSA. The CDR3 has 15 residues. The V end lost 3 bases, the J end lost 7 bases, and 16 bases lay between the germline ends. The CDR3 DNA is TGTGCCAGCAGCTTGGGGGTACCGGGTTCCCAGCCCCAGCATTTT. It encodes CASSLGVPGSQPQHF.

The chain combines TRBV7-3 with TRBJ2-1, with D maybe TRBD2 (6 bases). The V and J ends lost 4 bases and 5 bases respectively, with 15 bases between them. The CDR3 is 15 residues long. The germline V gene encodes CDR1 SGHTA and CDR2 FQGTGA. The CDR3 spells CASSSRDFQNNEQFF. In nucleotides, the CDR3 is TGTGCCAGCAGCTCCCGGGACTTTCAAAACAATGAGCAGTTCTTC.

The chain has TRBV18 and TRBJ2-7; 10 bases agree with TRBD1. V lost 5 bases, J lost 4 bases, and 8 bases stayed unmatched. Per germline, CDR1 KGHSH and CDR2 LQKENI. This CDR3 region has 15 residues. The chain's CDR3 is CASSALTGGGYEQYF. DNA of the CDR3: TGTGCCAGCTCAGCCTTGACAGGGGGCGGGTACGAGCAGTACTTC.

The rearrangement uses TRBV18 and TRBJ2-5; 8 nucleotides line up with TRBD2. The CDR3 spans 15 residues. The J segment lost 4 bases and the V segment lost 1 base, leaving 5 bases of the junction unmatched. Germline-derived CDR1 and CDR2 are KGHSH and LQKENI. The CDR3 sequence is CASSPLSGGGETQYF. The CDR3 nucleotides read TGTGCCAGCTCACCACTAAGCGGGGGTGGAGAGACCCAGTACTTC.

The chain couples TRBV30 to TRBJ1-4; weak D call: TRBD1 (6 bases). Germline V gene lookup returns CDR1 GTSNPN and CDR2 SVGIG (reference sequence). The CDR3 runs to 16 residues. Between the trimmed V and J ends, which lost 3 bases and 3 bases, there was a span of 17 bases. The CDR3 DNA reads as TGTGCCTGGAGACGGACAGCCCCGTCGCCTAATGAAAAACTGTTTTTT. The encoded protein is CAWRRTAPSPNEKLFF.

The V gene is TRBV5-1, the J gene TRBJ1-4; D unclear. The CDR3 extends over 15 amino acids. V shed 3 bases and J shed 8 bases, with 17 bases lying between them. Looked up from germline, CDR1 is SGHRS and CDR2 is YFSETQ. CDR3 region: CASSSGGDLGEKLFF. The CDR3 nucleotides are TGCGCCAGCAGCTCCGGTGGCGACCTAGGAGAAAAACTGTTTTTT.

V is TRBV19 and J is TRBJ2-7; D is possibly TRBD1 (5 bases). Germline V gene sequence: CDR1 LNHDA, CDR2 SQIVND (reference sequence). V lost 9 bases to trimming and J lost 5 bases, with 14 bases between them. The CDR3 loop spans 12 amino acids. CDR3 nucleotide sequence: TGTGCCAGCCAACAGGTGACCCACGAGCAGTACTTC. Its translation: CASQQVTHEQYF. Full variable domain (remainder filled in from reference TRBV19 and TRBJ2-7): DGGITQSPKYLFRKEGQNVTLSCEQNLNHDAMYWYRQDPGQGLRLIYYSQIVNDFQKGDIAEGYSVSREKKESFPLTVTSAQKNPTAFYLCASQQVTHEQYFGPGTRLTVT.

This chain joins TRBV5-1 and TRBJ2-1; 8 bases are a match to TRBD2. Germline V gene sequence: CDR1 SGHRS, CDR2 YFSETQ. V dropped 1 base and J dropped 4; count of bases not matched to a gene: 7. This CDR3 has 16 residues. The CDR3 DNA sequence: TGCGCCAGCAGCTTGAAAACAGCGGGGGTATACAATGAGCAGTTCTTC. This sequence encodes CASSLKTAGVYNEQFF. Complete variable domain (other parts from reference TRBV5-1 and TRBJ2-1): KAGVTQTPRYLIKTRGQQVTLSCSPISGHRSVSWYQQTPGQGLQFLFEYFSETQRNKGNFPGRFSGRQFSNSRSEMNVSTLELGDSALYLCASSLKTAGVYNEQFFGPGTRLTVL.

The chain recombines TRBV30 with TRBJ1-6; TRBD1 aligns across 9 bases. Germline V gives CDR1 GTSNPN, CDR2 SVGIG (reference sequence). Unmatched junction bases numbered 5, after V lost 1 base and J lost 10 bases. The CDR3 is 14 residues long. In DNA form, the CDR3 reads TGTGCCTGGAGTGGACAGGGGGTATACTCACCCCTCCACTTT. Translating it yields CAWSGQGVYSPLHF. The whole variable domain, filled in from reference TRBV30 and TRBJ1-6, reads SQTIHQWPATLVQPVGSPLSLECTVEGTSNPNLYWYRQAAGRGLQLLFYSVGIGQISSEVPQNLSASRPQDRQFILSSKKLLLSDSGFYLCAWSGQGVYSPLHFGNGTRLTVT.

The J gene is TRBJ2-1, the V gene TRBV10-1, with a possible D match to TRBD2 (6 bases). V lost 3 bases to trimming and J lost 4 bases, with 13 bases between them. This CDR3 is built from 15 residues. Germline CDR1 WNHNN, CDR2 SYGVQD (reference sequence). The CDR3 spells CASSEAGRRYNEQFF. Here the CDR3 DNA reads TGCGCCAGCAGTGAAGCGGGCCGCAGATACAATGAGCAGTTCTTC.

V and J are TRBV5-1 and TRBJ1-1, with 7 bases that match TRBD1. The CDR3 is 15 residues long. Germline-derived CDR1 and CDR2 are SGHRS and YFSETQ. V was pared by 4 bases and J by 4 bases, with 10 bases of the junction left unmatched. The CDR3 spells CASSATGDRSTEAFF. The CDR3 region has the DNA TGCGCCAGCAGCGCCACAGGGGACCGGAGCACTGAAGCTTTCTTT.